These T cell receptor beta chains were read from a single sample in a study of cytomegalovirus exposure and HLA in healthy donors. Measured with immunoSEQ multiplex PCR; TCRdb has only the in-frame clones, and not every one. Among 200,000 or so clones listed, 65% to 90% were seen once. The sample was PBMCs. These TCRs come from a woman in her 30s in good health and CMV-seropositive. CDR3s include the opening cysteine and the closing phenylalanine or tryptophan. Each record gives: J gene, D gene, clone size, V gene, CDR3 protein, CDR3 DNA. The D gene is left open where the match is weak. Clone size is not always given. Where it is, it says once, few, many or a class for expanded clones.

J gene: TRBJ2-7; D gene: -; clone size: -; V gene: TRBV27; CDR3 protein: CASSRTSGTPTYEQYF; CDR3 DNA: TGTGCCAGCAGTAGAACATCCGGGACACCCACCTACGAGCAGTACTTC
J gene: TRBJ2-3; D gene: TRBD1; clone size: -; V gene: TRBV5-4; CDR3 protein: CASSSDRSYTDTQYF; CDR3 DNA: TGTGCCAGCAGCTCGGACAGGTCATACACAGATACGCAGTATTTT
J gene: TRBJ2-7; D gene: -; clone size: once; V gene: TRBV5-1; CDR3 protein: CASCPDSPAYEQYF; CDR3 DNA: TGCGCCAGCTGTCCCGATAGCCCAGCCTACGAGCAGTACTTC
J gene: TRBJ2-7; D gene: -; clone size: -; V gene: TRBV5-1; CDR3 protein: CASSLVGGRAYEQYF; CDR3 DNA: TGCGCCAGCAGCTTGGTGGGGGGACGAGCCTACGAGCAGTACTTC
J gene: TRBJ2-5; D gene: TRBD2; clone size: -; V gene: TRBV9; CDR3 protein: CASSVASGTVETQYF; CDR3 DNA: TGTGCCAGCAGCGTGGCTAGCGGGACGGTGGAGACCCAGTACTTC
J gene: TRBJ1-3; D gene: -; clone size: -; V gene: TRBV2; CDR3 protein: CASRRQFVSGNTIYF; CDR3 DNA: TGTGCCAGCCGACGACAGTTCGTCTCTGGAAACACCATATATTTT
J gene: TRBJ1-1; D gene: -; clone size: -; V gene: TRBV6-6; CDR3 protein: CASSYTPTGNTEAFF; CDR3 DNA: TGTGCCAGCAGTTACACCCCAACAGGGAACACTGAAGCTTTCTTT
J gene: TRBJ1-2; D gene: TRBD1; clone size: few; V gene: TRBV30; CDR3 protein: CACRQGAFYGYTF; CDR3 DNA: TGTGCCTGTCGACAGGGGGCCTTCTATGGCTACACCTTC
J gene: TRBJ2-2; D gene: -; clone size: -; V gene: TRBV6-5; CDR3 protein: CASRAPGELFF; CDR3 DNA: TGTGCCAGCAGGGCCCCCGGGGAGCTGTTTTTT
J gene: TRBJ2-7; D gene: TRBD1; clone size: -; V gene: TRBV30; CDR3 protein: CAWDRGSYEQYF; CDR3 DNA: TGTGCCTGGGACAGGGGGTCCTACGAGCAGTACTTC
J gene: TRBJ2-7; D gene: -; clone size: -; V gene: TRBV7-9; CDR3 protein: CASSFSSRYGEQYF; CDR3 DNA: TGTGCCAGCAGCTTCTCTAGCCGCTATGGGGAGCAGTACTTC
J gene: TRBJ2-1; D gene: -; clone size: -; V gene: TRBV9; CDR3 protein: CASSVAQGPLQFF; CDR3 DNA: TGTGCCAGCAGCGTAGCCCAGGGGCCGCTTCAGTTCTTC
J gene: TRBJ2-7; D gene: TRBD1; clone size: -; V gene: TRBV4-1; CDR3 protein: CASSLLPGQGAYEQYF; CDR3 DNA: TGCGCCAGCAGCCTGCTTCCGGGACAGGGGGCTTACGAGCAGTACTTC
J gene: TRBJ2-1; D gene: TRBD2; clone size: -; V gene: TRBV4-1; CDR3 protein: CASSQDDGRWYNEQFF; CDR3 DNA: TGCGCCAGCAGCCAAGATGACGGGAGGTGGTACAATGAGCAGTTCTTC
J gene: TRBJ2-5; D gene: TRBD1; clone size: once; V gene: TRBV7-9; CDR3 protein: CASRRDRGAETQYF; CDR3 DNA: TGTGCCAGCAGACGGGACAGGGGAGCGGAGACCCAGTACTTC
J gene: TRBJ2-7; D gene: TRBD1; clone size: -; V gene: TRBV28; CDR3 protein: CASSSRTGNSYEQYF; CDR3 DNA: TGTGCCAGCAGTTCCAGGACAGGGAACTCCTACGAGCAGTACTTC
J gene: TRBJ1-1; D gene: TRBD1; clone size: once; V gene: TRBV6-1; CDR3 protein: CASRGQGFPEAFF; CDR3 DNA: TGTGCCAGCAGGGGACAGGGGTTTCCTGAAGCTTTCTTT
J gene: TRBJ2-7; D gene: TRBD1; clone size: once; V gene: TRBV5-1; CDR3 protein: CASSWGGQGSAEQYF; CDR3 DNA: TGCGCCAGCAGCTGGGGGGGACAGGGGTCCGCCGAGCAGTACTTC
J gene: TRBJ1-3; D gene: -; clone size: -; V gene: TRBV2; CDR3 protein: CASMRFGNTIYF; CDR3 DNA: TGTGCCAGCATGAGATTCGGAAACACCATATATTTT
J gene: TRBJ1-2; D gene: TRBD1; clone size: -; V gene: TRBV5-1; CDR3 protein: CASSPTGQGNYGYTF; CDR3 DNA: TGCGCCAGCAGCCCGACGGGACAGGGGAACTATGGCTACACCTTC
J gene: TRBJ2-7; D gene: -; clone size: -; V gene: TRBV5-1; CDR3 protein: CASSLEADSFYEQYF; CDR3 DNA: TGCGCCAGCAGCTTGGAAGCCGACAGCTTCTACGAGCAGTACTTC
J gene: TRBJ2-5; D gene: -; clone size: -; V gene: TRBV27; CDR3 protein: CASSFVGSQETQYF; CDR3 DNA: TGTGCCAGCAGTTTCGTGGGCAGCCAAGAGACCCAGTACTTC
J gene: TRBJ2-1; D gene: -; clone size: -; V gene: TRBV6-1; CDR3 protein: CASRLAEQFF; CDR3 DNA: TGTGCCAGCAGACTAGCTGAGCAGTTCTTC
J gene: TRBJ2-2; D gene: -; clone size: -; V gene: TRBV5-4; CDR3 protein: CASSFRANTGELFF; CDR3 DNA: TGTGCCAGCAGCTTCCGGGCGAACACCGGGGAGCTGTTTTTT
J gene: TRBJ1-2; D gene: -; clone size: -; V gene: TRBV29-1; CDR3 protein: CSVDSGGRTYGYTF; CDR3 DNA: TGCAGCGTTGATTCGGGGGGGAGGACCTATGGCTACACCTTC
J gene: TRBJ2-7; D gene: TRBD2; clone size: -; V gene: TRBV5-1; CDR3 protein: CASSDARSGSYEQYF; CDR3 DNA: TGCGCCAGCAGCGACGCCAGGAGCGGGAGTTACGAGCAGTACTTC
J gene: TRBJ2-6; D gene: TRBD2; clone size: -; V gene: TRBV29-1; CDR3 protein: CSAQLAALPNSGANVLTF; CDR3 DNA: TGCAGCGCGCAACTAGCGGCCCTGCCAAACTCTGGGGCCAACGTCCTGACTTTC
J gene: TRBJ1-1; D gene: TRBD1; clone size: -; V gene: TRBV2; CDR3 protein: CASSKRQGRYTEAFF; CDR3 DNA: TGTGCCAGCAGCAAGAGACAGGGGCGGTACACTGAAGCTTTCTTT
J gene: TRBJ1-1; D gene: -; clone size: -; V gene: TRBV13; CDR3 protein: CASSRGHSMNTEAFF; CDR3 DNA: TGTGCCAGCAGCCGCGGACACTCCATGAACACTGAAGCTTTCTTT
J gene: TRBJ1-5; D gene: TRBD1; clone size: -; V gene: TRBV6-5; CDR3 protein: CASRGQNYQPQHF; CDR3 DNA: TGTGCCAGCAGGGGACAGAATTATCAGCCCCAGCATTTT
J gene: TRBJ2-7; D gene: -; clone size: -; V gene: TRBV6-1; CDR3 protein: CASVSRGGLYEQYF; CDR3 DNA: TGTGCCAGCGTCAGTAGGGGGGGCTTATACGAGCAGTACTTC
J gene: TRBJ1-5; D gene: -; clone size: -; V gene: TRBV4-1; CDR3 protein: CASSQFARAGVLEGQPQHF; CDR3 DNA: TGCGCCAGCAGCCAGTTCGCCCGGGCGGGGGTTTTGGAAGGGCAGCCCCAGCATTTT
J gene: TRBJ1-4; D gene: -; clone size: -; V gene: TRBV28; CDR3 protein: CASSSKGSTNEKLFF; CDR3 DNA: TGTGCCAGCAGCTCGAAGGGGTCGACTAATGAAAAACTGTTTTTT
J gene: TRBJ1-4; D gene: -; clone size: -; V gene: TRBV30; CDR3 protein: CAWTGGGYREKLFF; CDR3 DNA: TGTGCCTGGACCGGCGGGGGGTACAGAGAAAAACTGTTTTTT
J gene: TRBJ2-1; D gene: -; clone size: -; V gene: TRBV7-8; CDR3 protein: CASRRGQGNEQFF; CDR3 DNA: TGTGCCTCCCGGAGGGGGCAGGGCAATGAGCAGTTCTTC
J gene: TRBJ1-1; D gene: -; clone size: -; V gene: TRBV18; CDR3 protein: CASSPEQDTEAFF; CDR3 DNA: TGTGCCAGCTCACCAGAACAGGACACTGAAGCTTTCTTT
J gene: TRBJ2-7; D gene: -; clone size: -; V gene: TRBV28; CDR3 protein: CASNSGTYEQYF; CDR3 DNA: TGTGCCAGCAACTCAGGGACCTACGAGCAGTACTTC
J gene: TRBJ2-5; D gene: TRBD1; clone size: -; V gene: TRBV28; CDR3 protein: CASGQGRETQYF; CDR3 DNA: TGTGCCAGCGGACAGGGCCGAGAGACCCAGTACTTC
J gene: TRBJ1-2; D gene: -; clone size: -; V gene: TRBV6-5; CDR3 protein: CASSHNRDNYGYTF; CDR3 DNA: TGTGCCAGCAGTCACAACAGAGATAACTATGGCTACACCTTC
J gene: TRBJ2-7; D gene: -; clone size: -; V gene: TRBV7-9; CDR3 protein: CASTLGGYEQYF; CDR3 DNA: TGTGCCAGCACTCTGGGAGGTTACGAGCAGTACTTC
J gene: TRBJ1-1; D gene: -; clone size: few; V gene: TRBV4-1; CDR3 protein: CASSPRERNTEAFF; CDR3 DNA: TGCGCCAGCAGCCCCCGAGAACGGAACACTGAAGCTTTCTTT
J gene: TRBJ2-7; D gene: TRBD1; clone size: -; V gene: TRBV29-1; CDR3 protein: CSAINRGKGHEQYF; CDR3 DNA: TGCAGCGCCATAAACAGGGGTAAGGGCCACGAGCAGTACTTC
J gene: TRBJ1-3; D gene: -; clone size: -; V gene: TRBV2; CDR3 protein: CASTRESFSGNTIYF; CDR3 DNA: TGTGCCAGCACCCGAGAGAGTTTCTCTGGAAACACCATATATTTT
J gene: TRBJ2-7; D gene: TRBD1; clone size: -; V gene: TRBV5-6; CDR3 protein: CASSLEGQGYEQYF; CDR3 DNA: TGTGCCAGCAGCTTGGAGGGACAGGGCTACGAGCAGTACTTC
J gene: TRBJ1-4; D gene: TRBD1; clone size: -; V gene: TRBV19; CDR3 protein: CASRGGQDNEKLFF; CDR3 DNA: TGTGCCAGTAGAGGGGGACAGGATAATGAAAAACTGTTTTTT